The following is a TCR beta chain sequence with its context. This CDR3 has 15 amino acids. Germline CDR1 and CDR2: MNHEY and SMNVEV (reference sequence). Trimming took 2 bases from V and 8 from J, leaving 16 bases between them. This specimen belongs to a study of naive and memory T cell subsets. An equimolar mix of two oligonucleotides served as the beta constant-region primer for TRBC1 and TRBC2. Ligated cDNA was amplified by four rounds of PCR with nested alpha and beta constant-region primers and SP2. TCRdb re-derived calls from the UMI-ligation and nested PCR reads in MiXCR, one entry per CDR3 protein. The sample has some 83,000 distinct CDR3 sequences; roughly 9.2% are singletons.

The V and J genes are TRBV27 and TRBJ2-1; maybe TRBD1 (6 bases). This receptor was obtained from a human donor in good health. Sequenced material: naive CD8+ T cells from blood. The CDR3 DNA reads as TGTGCCAGCAGTTTAACGGGACACCCTAGGGATGAGCAGTTCTTC. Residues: CASSLTGHPRDEQFF.